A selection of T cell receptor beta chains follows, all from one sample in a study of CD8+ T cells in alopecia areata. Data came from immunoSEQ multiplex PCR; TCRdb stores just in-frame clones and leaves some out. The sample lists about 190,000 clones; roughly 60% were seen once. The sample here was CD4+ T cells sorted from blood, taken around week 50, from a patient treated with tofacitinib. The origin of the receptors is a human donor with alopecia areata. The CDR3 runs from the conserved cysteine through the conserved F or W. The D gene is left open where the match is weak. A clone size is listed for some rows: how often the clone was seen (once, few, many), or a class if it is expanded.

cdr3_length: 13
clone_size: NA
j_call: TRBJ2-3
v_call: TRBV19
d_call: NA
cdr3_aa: CASSLRTTDTQYF
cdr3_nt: TGTGCCAGTAGTCTCCGGACCACAGATACGCAGTATTTT

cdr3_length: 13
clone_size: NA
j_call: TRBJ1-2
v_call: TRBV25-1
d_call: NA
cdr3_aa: CASTSTAVSGYTF
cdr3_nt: TGTGCCAGCACTTCGACCGCGGTTTCTGGCTACACCTTC

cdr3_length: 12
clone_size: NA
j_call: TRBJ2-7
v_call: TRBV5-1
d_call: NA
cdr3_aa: CASAAASYEQYF
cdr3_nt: TGCGCCAGCGCGGCGGCTTCCTACGAGCAGTACTTC

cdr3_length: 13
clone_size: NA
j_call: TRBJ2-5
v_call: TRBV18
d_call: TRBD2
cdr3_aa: CASSPLTSDAQYF
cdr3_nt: TGTGCCAGCTCACCACTGACTAGCGACGCCCAGTACTTC

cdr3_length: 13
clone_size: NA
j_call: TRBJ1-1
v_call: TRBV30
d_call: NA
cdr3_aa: CAWRGSVNTEAFF
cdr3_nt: TGTGCCTGGAGGGGCAGTGTGAACACTGAAGCTTTCTTT

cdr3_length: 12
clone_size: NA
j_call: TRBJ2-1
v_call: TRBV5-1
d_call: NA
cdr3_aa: CASSRDTNEQFF
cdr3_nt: TGCGCCAGCAGCCGTGACACCAATGAGCAGTTCTTC

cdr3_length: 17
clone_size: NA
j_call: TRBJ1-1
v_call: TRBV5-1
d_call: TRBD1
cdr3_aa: CASSPGQGRVANTEAFF
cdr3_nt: TGCGCCAGCAGCCCCGGACAGGGGCGAGTAGCGAACACTGAAGCTTTCTTT

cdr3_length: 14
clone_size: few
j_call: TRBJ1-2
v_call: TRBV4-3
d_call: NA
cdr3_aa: CASSQDPTVYGYTF
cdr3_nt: TGCGCCAGCAGCCAAGATCCCACAGTCTATGGCTACACCTTC

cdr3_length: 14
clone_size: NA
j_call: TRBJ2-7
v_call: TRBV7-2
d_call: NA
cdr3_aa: CASSLASVPYEQYF
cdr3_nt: TGTGCCAGCAGCTTAGCTAGCGTTCCCTACGAGCAGTACTTC

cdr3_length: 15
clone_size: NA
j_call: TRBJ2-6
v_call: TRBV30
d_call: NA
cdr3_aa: CAWSVGLSGANVLTF
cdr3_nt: TGTGCCTGGAGTGTAGGACTCTCTGGGGCCAACGTCCTGACTTTC

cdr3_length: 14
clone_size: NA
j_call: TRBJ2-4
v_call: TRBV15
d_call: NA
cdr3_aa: CATSRAQGPDIQYF
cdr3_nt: TGTGCCACCAGCAGAGCGCAGGGCCCGGACATTCAGTACTTC

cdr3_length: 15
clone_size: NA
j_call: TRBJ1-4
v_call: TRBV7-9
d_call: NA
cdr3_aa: CASSFGGRAGEKLFF
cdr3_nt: TGTGCCAGCAGCTTCGGCGGGAGGGCTGGAGAAAAACTGTTTTTT

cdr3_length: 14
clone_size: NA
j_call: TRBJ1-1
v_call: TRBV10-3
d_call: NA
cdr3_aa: CAISEGERQTEAFF
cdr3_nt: TGTGCCATCAGTGAGGGGGAAAGACAGACTGAAGCTTTCTTT

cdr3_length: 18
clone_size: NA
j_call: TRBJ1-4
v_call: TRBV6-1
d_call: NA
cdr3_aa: CASSEFGPTFATNEKLFF
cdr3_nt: TGTGCCAGCAGTGAATTCGGGCCAACATTTGCAACTAATGAAAAACTGTTTTTT

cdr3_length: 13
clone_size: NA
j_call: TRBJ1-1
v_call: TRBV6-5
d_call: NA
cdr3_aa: CASSPTVNTEAFF
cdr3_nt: TGTGCCAGCAGTCCCACAGTGAACACTGAAGCTTTCTTT

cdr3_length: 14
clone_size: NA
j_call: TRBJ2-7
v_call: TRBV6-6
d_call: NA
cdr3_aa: CASSVSSSHYEQYF
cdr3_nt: TGTGCCAGCAGTGTCAGTAGCAGCCACTACGAGCAGTACTTC

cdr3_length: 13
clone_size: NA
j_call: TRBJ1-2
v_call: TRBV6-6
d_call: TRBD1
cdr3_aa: CASSERQGISYTF
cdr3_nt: TGTGCCAGCAGTGAGCGACAGGGTATTAGCTACACCTTC

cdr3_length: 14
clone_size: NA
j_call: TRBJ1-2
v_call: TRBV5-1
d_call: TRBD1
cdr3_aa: CASSTSQGNYGYTF
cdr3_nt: TGCGCCAGCTCTACTTCACAGGGGAACTATGGCTACACCTTC

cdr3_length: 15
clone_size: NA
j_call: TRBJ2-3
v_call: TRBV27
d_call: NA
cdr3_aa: CASSLKGKSTDTQYF
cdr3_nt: TGTGCCAGCAGTTTAAAAGGGAAAAGCACAGATACGCAGTATTTT

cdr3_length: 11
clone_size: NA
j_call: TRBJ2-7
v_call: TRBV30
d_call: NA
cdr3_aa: CAWKGEYEQYF
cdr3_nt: TGTGCCTGGAAAGGGGAGTACGAGCAGTACTTC

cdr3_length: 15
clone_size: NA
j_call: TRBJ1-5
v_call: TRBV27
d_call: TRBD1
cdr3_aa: CASKLQGALGGPQHF
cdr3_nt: TGTGCCAGCAAACTACAGGGGGCCCTGGGAGGACCCCAGCATTTT

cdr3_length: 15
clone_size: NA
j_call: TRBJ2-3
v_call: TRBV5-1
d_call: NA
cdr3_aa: CASSLRGVRADTQYF
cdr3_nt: TGCGCCAGCAGCTTAAGGGGGGTCCGCGCCGATACGCAGTATTTT

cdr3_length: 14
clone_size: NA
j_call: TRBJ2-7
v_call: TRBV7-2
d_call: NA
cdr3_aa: CASSLESTVYEQYF
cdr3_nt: TGTGCCAGCAGCTTAGAATCGACAGTTTACGAGCAGTACTTC

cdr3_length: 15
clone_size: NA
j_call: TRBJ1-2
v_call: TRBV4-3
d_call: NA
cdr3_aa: CASSQDLAENYGYTF
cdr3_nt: TGCGCCAGCAGCCAAGATCTCGCGGAAAACTATGGCTACACCTTC

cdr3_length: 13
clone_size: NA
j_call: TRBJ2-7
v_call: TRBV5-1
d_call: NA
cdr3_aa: CASSPPRPYEQYF
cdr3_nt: TGCGCCAGCAGCCCGCCCAGGCCCTACGAGCAGTACTTC

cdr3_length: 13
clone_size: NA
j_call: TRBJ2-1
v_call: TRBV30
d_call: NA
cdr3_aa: CAWSPRASNEQFF
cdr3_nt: TGTGCCTGGAGTCCCCGGGCCTCCAATGAGCAGTTCTTC

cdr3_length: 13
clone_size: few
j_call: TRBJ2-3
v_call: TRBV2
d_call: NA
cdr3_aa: CASSEGWADTQYF
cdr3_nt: TGTGCCAGCAGTGAAGGGTGGGCAGATACGCAGTATTTT

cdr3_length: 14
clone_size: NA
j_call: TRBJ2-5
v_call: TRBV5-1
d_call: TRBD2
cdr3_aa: CASSLTSDQETQYF
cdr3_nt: TGCGCCAGCAGCTTAACTAGCGACCAAGAGACCCAGTACTTC

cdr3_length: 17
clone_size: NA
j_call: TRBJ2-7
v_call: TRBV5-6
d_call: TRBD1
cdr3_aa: CASSLRSGTGGTYEQYF
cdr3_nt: TGTGCCAGCAGCTTGCGCTCGGGGACAGGAGGGACCTACGAGCAGTACTTC

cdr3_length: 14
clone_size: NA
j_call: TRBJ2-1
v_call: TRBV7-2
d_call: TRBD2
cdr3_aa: CASHRQAGENEQFF
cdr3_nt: TGTGCCAGCCATCGTCAAGCGGGGGAGAATGAGCAGTTCTTC